The clone carrying this T cell receptor beta chain was seen a few times. No antigen is known for it. These data come from a study of beta chain features in type 1 diabetes. Naive, central memory, regulatory and stem cell-like memory cells within the CD4+ compartment were sorted using CD45RO/CCR7/CD25/CD127/CD95/CD27. V shed 6 bases, J shed 0 bases, and the junction held 8 bases outside the gene matches. The CDR3 length is 18 residues. In germline, CDR1 is SGHVS, CDR2 FQNEAQ. Overall study results and limits: Moderate yet significant TCRB CDR3 shortening was seen in Type 1 diabetes patients in all four CD4+ subsets.

cDNA synthesis used the whole RNA isolate, giving expressed TCRB sequences. Sequencing was performed with immunoSEQ multiplex PCR; in TCRdb, only in-frame clones are kept and a portion is missing. The sample lists some 900,000 clones, under 20% occurring once. The sequencing sample was made of naive CD4+ T cells from blood. The chain recombines TRBV7-8 with TRBJ2-1; 13 bases are a match to TRBD2. This receptor was taken from a woman aged 18-30 years in good health. CDR3 residues: CASRRGTSGAISYNEQFF. The CDR3 DNA sequence: TGTGCCAGCAGGCGTGGGACTAGCGGGGCGATCTCCTACAATGAGCAGTTCTTC.